A single sample is the source of the 23 T cell receptor beta chains below, sequenced in a study of beta chain features in type 1 diabetes. Expressed TCRB transcripts were sequenced because the entire RNA isolate underwent reverse transcription. The data were produced by immunoSEQ multiplex PCR, yet TCRdb's version contains in-frame clones alone and is incomplete. The table shows 400,000 to 600,000 clones, with 30% occurring only once. Sample: naive CD4+ T cells from blood. The receptors stem from a man in his late teens or twenties in good health.

This clone was seen a few times. The rearrangement links TRBV9 to TRBJ1-3; no reliable D call. The CDR3 extends over 13 amino acids. V dropped 3 bases and J dropped 2 bases, with 6 bases sitting between them. The V gene's germline CDR1 is SGDLS and CDR2 YYNGEE. CDR3 nucleotide sequence: TGTGCCAGCAGCGGGACGGCTGGAAACACCATATATTTT. It is translated as CASSGTAGNTIYF.

There are a few counts of this clone. J is TRBJ1-1 and V is TRBV27, with D hard to call. V was clipped by 6 bases and J by 1 base, with 9 bases between them. The CDR3 length is 13 residues. Germline V CDR1 and CDR2: MNHEY, SMNVEV (reference sequence). As DNA, the CDR3 is TGTGCCAGCAGCCGGACGGCGAACACTGAAGCTTTCTTT. Its protein product is CASSRTANTEAFF.

This clone was seen a few times. The chain is built from TRBV5-1 and TRBJ2-5; D may be TRBD1 (6 bases). The V end lost 1 base, the J end lost 5 bases, and 12 bases lay between the germline ends. From germline, CDR1 is SGHRS and CDR2 YFSETQ. The CDR3 extends over 14 amino acids. The CDR3 loop reads CASSLWARGETQYF. As DNA, the CDR3 is TGCGCCAGCAGCTTGTGGGCCAGGGGTGAGACCCAGTACTTC.

Comment on this clone: A read error may produce the germline difference seen at one junction end. The chain uses TRBV28 and TRBJ2-7; possibly TRBD2 for D (5 bases). This CDR3 spans 14 amino acids. Germline V gene sequence: CDR1 MDHEN, CDR2 SYDVKM. The CDR3 region is CASSLEAPAYGQYF. CDR3 DNA: TGTGCCAGCAGTTTGGAGGCCCCCGCCTACGGGCAGTACTTC.

The chain employs TRBV30 and TRBJ2-3; 12 bases fit TRBD2. V shed 1 base and J 9 bases; nucleotides not matched to a gene: 2. Germline V gene lookup returns CDR1 GTSNPN and CDR2 SVGIG (reference sequence). The CDR3 is made up of 13 amino acids. The CDR3: CAWSGTSGNTQYF. In nucleotides, the CDR3 is TGTGCCTGGAGTGGGACTAGCGGGAACACGCAGTATTTT.

The chain recombines TRBV14 with TRBJ2-1; 11 positions match TRBD2. Germline-derived CDR1 and CDR2 are SGHDN and FVKESK. Trimming took 4 bases from V and 7 from J; bases not matched to a gene: 9. This CDR3 contains 16 residues. DNA of the CDR3: TGTGCCAGCAGCCGGCGACTAGCGGGATTGGGTAATGAGCAGTTCTTC. This sequence encodes CASSRRLAGLGNEQFF.

This chain joins TRBV30 and TRBJ1-5; maybe TRBD1 (5 bases). The germline gives CDR1 GTSNPN, CDR2 SVGIG (reference sequence). Between the trimmed V and J ends, which lost 3 bases and 6 bases, there was a span of 15 bases. This CDR3 has 14 amino acids. This CDR3 reads CAWRAFGGGQPQHF. CDR3 nucleotides: TGTGCCTGGAGAGCGTTCGGGGGTGGTCAGCCCCAGCATTTT.

This rearrangement joins TRBV10-3 to TRBJ2-1; no definite D call. V was trimmed by 6 bases and J by 9 bases, leaving 12 bases between them. This CDR3 is 12 amino acids long. The V gene's germline CDR1 is ENHRY and CDR2 SYGVKD. The CDR3 protein is CAIRESKGEQFF. The CDR3 DNA reads TGTGCCATCAGGGAATCCAAAGGTGAGCAGTTCTTC.

This clone was seen more than once but under ten times. The V gene is TRBV7-2, the J gene TRBJ2-5, with D uncertain. Trimming shortened V by 1 base and J by 3 bases, and 12 bases separated the two germline ends. This CDR3 has 15 residues. Germline V CDR1 and CDR2: SGHTA, FQGNSA. CDR3 loop: CASSLVRAAEETQYF. Here the CDR3 DNA reads TGTGCCAGCAGCTTAGTACGGGCTGCTGAAGAGACCCAGTACTTC.

A few counts support this clone. V usage is TRBV5-1 and J usage is TRBJ2-5; 7 nucleotides match TRBD1. Germline loops: CDR1 SGHRS, CDR2 YFSETQ. The trim removed 4 bases at V and 2 bases at J, leaving 8 bases unmatched. CDR3 length equals 15 residues. The CDR3 loop reads CASSISGTEQETQYF. CDR3 in DNA: TGCGCCAGCAGCATCTCCGGGACAGAGCAAGAGACCCAGTACTTC.

The V and J genes are TRBV29-1 and TRBJ2-5; 9 nucleotides align to TRBD2. TRBJ2-7 matches the DNA end more closely, so the J call is doubtful. Germline CDR1 SQVTM, CDR2 ANQGSEA. CDR3 length equals 13 residues. The CDR3 DNA reads TGCAGCGTTGGGAAGGGACTAGCAAGCGAGCAGTACTTC. Amino acid sequence: CSVGKGLASEQYF.

This sequence joins TRBV7-9 and TRBJ2-7; 8 bases are shared with TRBD1. This CDR3 spans 14 amino acids. V trimming: 5 bases; J trimming: 3 bases; junction bases outside the gene matches: 6. Germline V CDR1 and CDR2: SEHNR, FQNEAQ (reference sequence). The chain's CDR3 is CASSTLGQVYEQYF. The CDR3 DNA reads TGTGCCAGCAGCACCCTGGGACAGGTCTACGAGCAGTACTTC.

The rearrangement uses TRBV7-9 and TRBJ2-4, with D tentatively TRBD2 (5 bases). Trimming removed 4 bases at V and 6 bases at J, with 13 bases between. The CDR3 extends over 14 amino acids. Germline CDR1 and CDR2: SEHNR and FQNEAQ (reference sequence). This CDR3 reads CASSSDSIGNIQYF. CDR3 DNA: TGTGCCAGCAGCTCGGACTCGATTGGAAACATTCAGTACTTC.

Only a few counts were recorded for this clone. Other DNA variants within this sample encode the same CDR3. V and J are TRBV29-1 and TRBJ1-1; D call uncertain. Trimming pared 5 bases from V and 1 base from J, leaving 11 bases between. There are 13 residues in the CDR3. The germline gives CDR1 SQVTM, CDR2 ANQGSEA. The DNA of the CDR3 is TGCAGCGTTACTGTAGGTGGGAACACTGAAGCTTTCTTT. This codes for CSVTVGGNTEAFF. Full variable domain (remainder filled in from reference TRBV29-1 and TRBJ1-1): SAVISQKPSRDICQRGTSLTIQCQVDSQVTMMFWYRQQPGQSLTLIATANQGSEATYESGFVIDKFPISRPNLTFSTLTVSNMSPEDSSIYLCSVTVGGNTEAFFGQGTRLTVV.

The genes are TRBV2 and TRBJ2-4, with 7 bases identical to TRBD1. Germline values: CDR1 SNHLY, CDR2 FYNNEI. The CDR3 sequence is 13 residues long. Germline trimming cut 4 bases from V and 3 bases from J; bases unmatched to any gene: 0. The CDR3 protein is CASSGQGKNIQYF. CDR3 bases: TGTGCCAGCAGTGGACAGGGCAAAAACATTCAGTACTTC.

The chain has TRBV2 and TRBJ2-3; 7 nucleotides align to TRBD1. The trim removed 5 bases at V and 4 bases at J, leaving 9 bases unmatched. This CDR3 comprises 15 residues. In germline, CDR1 is SNHLY, CDR2 FYNNEI. The CDR3 sequence is CASSIIGGWSDTQYF. CDR3 in DNA: TGTGCCAGCAGTATCATAGGGGGCTGGTCAGATACGCAGTATTTT.

The CDR3 region is CASSPRVSSYNEQFF. Here the CDR3 DNA reads TGTGCCAGCAGCCCACGGGTTAGCTCCTACAATGAGCAGTTCTTC. The genes are TRBV7-3 and TRBJ2-1, with D uncertain. Trimming pared 5 bases from V and 0 bases from J, leaving 11 bases between. This CDR3 has 15 amino acids. CDR1 and CDR2 from the germline V gene are SGHTA and FQGTGA. The variable domain in full, with the rest retrieved from reference TRBV7-3 and TRBJ2-1, is GAGVSQTPSNKVTEKGKYVELRCDPISGHTALYWYRQSLGQGPEFLIYFQGTGAADDSGLPNDRFFAVRPEGSVSTLKIQRTERGDSAVYLCASSPRVSSYNEQFFGPGTRLTVL.

Regarding this clone: The identical CDR3 is also encoded by other nucleotide sequences in the sample. V usage is TRBV11-2 and J usage is TRBJ2-1; D perhaps matches TRBD1 (6 bases). The CDR3 is 13 residues long. Germline V gives CDR1 SGHAT, CDR2 FQNNGV. V lost 5 bases and J 6 bases, leaving 11 bases between the germline ends. The CDR3 DNA reads as TGTGCCAGCAGCCTACAAGGGGGCAATGAGCAGTTCTTC. Translating gives CASSLQGGNEQFF.

V and J are TRBV28 and TRBJ2-1, with TRBD2 matching 7 bases. Trimming took 1 base from V and 4 from J; bases not matched to a gene: 1. CDR1 MDHEN and CDR2 SYDVKM come from the germline V gene. This CDR3 comprises 14 residues. DNA of the CDR3: TGTGCCAGCAGTTTATCGGGACTATACAATGAGCAGTTCTTC. It specifies CASSLSGLYNEQFF.

Only a few counts were recorded for this clone. The rearrangement links TRBV11-1 to TRBJ2-2, with 8 bases identical to TRBD2. The V gene end was trimmed by 5 bases and the J gene end by 5 bases; junction bases not matched to a gene: 7. Per the germline V gene, CDR1 is SGHAT and CDR2 is FQDESV (reference sequence). The CDR3 contains 15 residues. The CDR3 DNA reads TGTGCCAGCAGCACTAGCGGCCGATGGACCGGGGAGCTGTTTTTT. It translates to CASSTSGRWTGELFF.

As to this clone: Other DNA variants within this sample encode the same CDR3. The chain uses TRBV29-1 and TRBJ2-7; tentative D call: TRBD2 (6 bases). V lost 7 bases, J lost 1 base, and 11 bases lay in between. The CDR3 runs to 12 residues. Germline V gives CDR1 SQVTM, CDR2 ANQGSEA. The CDR3 sequence is CSGRGDSYEQYF. The CDR3 coding sequence is TGCAGCGGTCGCGGGGATTCCTACGAGCAGTACTTC.

The table lists this clone with a few counts. The chain uses TRBV7-9 and TRBJ1-2, with TRBD1 as a possible D gene (5 bases). The CDR3 consists of 13 residues. Germline V lookup: CDR1 SEHNR, CDR2 FQNEAQ (reference sequence). Trimming cost V 5 bases and J 5 bases, with 12 bases left between them. For the CDR3, the DNA is TGTGCCAGCAGCCTTGGGACGGATTATGGCTACACCTTC. It encodes CASSLGTDYGYTF. Full variable domain (missing parts from reference TRBV7-9 and TRBJ1-2): DTGVSQNPRHKITKRGQNVTFRCDPISEHNRLYWYRQTLGQGPEFLTYFQNEAQLEKSRLLSDRFSAERPKGSFSTLEIQRTEQGDSAMYLCASSLGTDYGYTFGSGTRLTVV.

This rearrangement joins TRBV7-8 to TRBJ1-4, with D possibly matching TRBD1 (5 bases). The V gene lost 4 bases and the J gene lost 5 bases, with 20 bases spanning the gap. Looked up from germline, CDR1 is SGHVS and CDR2 is FQNEAQ. The CDR3 length is 17 residues. In DNA, the CDR3 is TGTGCCAGCAGCTCCTCCGGGGGTGCAGGAACGAATGAAAAACTGTTTTTT. It is translated as CASSSSGGAGTNEKLFF.